This T cell receptor (beta chain) was sequenced for a study of response to subunit inactivated influenza vaccine. The CDR3 length is 15 residues. The germline V gene encodes CDR1 LNHDA and CDR2 SQIVND (reference sequence). Trimming took off 4 bases at V and 5 bases at J, with 16 bases between the two ends. In the case of this clonotype: Its antigen is not identified.

Regarding the study as a whole: The authors suggested that every seasonal influenza vaccination recruits few new T cells.

TCRdb reprocessed the RT-PCR reads with MiXCR, giving one entry per CDR3 protein. The data hold about 480,000 distinct CDR3 sequences, with 25% observed a single time. This chain joins TRBV19 and TRBJ2-3; maybe TRBD2 (5 bases). The TCR was taken from a man aged 50-60 years who received an inactivated influenza vaccine. The sequencing here drew on CD4+ T cells sorted from PBMCs, taken roughly 5 days after vaccination. CDR3 coding DNA: TGTGCCAGTAGTAGTTCGGGGAGCAGGAAAGATACGCAGTATTTT. It translates to CASSSSGSRKDTQYF.